The clone carrying this TCR beta chain was counted at least ten times. Beta-chain TCR CDR3 regions were amplified from RNA transcripts. Following a first-round RT-PCR that used HTBI primers, a second-round multiplex PCR was carried out. TCRdb redid the calling of the multiplex PCR reads with MiXCR, one entry per CDR3 protein. Among about 620,000 distinct CDR3 sequences, 22% were seen once, and the ten largest hold around 7%. This sample was included in a study of Graves' ophthalmopathy and Graves' hyperthyroidism. The CDR3 extends over 14 amino acids. The ends lost 5 bases at V and 6 bases at J; junction bases unmatched: 6. CDR1 is SGHAT, CDR2 FQNNGV, per germline.

Source material: peripheral blood. This receptor was obtained from a woman aged 18-30 years with stable Graves' hyperthyroidism. Some clones in this sample may be carry-over from other donors' samples. The gene calls are TRBV11-2 and TRBJ2-7; TRBD2 aligns across 11 bases. This CDR3 reads CASSPGLAAGEQYF. The CDR3 DNA reads TGTGCCAGCAGCCCGGGACTAGCGGCGGGCGAGCAGTACTTC.